This T cell receptor beta chain originates from a study of T cell changes during pregnancy in multiple sclerosis. The CDR3 has 17 amino acids. Trimming cost V 4 bases and J 7 bases; bases outside gene matches: 17. CDR1 and CDR2 from the germline V gene are SGDLS and YYNGEE. The method was immunoSEQ multiplex PCR; TCRdb's version includes in-frame clones alone and lacks a portion of them. The top ten clones hold 1.6% of a sample with roughly 100,000 clones, around 93% of them seen once. This specimen consisted of peripheral blood, obtained after pregnancy. This clonotype was sampled from a female donor with multiple sclerosis, enrolled in a pregnancy study. The chain links TRBV9 to TRBJ2-3; TRBD2 agrees at 8 bases. The CDR3 sequence: CASSIGGPAGGPNTQYF. CDR3 sequence (DNA): TGTGCCAGCAGCATCGGGGGGCCCGCGGGAGGTCCAAATACGCAGTATTTT.